This TCR beta chain was captured in a study of OX40 agonist ivuxolimab in advanced cancers. Germline CDR1 and CDR2: SGHRS and YFSETQ. The length of the CDR3 is 14 residues. The table came from immunoSEQ multiplex PCR; TCRdb's copy has only in-frame clones and leaves some out. The sample has some 86,000 clones, roughly 89% seen once. This sequence originates from an adult with an advanced solid tumor such as melanoma, head and neck, liver or kidney cancer. The rearrangement links TRBV5-1 to TRBJ2-5; the D call may be TRBD1 or TRBD2 (6 bases each). The closer fit of TRBJ2-7 to the DNA end suggests the J call may be wrong. The sequences come from CD4+ or CD8+ T cells sorted from blood, collected in a trial of the OX40 agonist ivuxolimab. In DNA, the CDR3 is TGCGCCAGCAGCCCTAGTGGGGGGCCCTACGAGCAGTACTTC. It is translated as CASSPSGGPYEQYF.